This TCR beta chain was sequenced for a study of graft-versus-host responses after intestinal transplantation. Findings and caveats of the study: Early post-transplant declines in HvG were associated with peak levels of circulating GvH clones.

Per the germline V gene, CDR1 is MNHNS and CDR2 is SASEGT. Trimming removed 7 bases from V and 2 bases from J, with 18 bases in between. The CDR3 has 15 amino acids. The table came from immunoSEQ multiplex PCR; TCRdb's copy has only in-frame clones and leaves some out. The sample yields some 96,000 clones, more than 75% seen once. This clone was seen only once. Its cognate antigen is unknown. This chain uses TRBV6-1 with TRBJ2-7, with D possibly being TRBD1 or TRBD2 (5 bases each). The specimen comprised unstimulated CD4+ T cells sorted from spleen or lymph node cells, sampled before transplant. The TCR was taken from a human donor who was the organ donor for an intestinal transplant. The CDR3 DNA reads TGTGCCAGCACCCAAAACGGAAGGGGACCCTACGAGCAGTACTTC. It is translated as CASTQNGRGPYEQYF.